The TCR beta chain described here comes from a study of cytomegalovirus exposure and HLA in healthy donors. Use of 60 Vbeta and 13 Jbeta primers characterized the PCR. The assay was immunoSEQ multiplex PCR, and TCRdb's table has in-frame clones only and misses some. The top ten hold approximately 4.8% of the sample, which has over 90,000 clones, approximately 64% seen once. Turning to this clone: What it binds is not known.

This CDR3 is 13 amino acids long. V was trimmed by 1 base and J by 4 bases, leaving 6 bases between them. Germline V gene data show CDR1 as LGHNT and CDR2 as FRNRAP. General observations from the study: Analysis performed later found about 17,000 TCR beta sequences associated with HLA alleles at 0.05 false discovery rate.

The V gene is TRBV12-5, the J gene TRBJ2-3, with D perhaps matching TRBD1 (5 bases). The clonotype was recovered from a human donor in good health. The sequencing sample was made of PBMCs. The DNA of the CDR3 is TGTGCTAGTGGTTTGGCAGGGTCAGATACGCAGTATTTT. It specifies CASGLAGSDTQYF.